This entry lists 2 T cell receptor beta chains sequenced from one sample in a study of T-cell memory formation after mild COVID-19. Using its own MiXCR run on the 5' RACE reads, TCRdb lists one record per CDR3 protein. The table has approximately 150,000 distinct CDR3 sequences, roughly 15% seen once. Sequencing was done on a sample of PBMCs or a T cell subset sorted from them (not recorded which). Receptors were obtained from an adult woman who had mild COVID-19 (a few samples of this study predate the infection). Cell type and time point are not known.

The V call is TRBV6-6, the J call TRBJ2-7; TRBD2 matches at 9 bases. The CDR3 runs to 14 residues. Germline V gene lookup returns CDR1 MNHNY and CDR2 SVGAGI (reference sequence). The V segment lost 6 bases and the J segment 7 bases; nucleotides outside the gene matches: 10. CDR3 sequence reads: CASSLAGAPGEQYF. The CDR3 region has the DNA TGTGCCAGCAGCTTAGCGGGAGCCCCGGGGGAGCAGTACTTC.

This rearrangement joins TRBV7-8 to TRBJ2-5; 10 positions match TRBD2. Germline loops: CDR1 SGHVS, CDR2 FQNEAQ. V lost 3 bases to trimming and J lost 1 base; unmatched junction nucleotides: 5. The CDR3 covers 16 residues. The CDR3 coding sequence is TGTGCCAGCAGCTTCTCTAGGACTAGCGGCCAAGAGACCCAGTACTTC. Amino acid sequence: CASSFSRTSGQETQYF.